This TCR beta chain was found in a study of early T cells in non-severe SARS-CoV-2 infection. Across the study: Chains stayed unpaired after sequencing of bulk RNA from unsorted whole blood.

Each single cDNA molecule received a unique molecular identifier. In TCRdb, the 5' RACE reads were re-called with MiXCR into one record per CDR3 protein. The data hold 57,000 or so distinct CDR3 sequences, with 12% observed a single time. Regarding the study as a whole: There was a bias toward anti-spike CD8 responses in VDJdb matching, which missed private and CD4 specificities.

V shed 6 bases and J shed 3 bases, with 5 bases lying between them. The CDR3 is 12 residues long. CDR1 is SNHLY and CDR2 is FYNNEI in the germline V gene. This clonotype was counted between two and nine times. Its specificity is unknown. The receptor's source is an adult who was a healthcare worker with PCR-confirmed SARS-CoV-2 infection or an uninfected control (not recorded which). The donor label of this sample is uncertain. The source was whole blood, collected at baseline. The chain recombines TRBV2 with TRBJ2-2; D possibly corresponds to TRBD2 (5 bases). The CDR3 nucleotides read TGTGCCAGCAGGAGGGACACCGGGGAGCTGTTTTTT. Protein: CASRRDTGELFF.